These 23 T cell receptor beta chains came from one sample sequenced in a study of blood T cell repertoires in COVID-19. Profiling relied on immunoSEQ multiplex PCR, and the TCRdb table lists in-frame clones only, not all of them. The table has 27,000 or so clones, around nine tenths seen once. The specimen sequenced was peripheral blood. The receptors stem from a human donor in a cohort sampled during active COVID-19.

V gene TRBV4-1 combines with J gene TRBJ2-4; 10 positions match TRBD1. Trimming at V came to 0 bases and at J to 6 bases, leaving 5 bases not matched to a gene. Germline V gene sequence: CDR1 MGHRA, CDR2 YSYEKL. This CDR3 has 16 residues. CDR3 amino acids: CASSQDVTGGRNIQYF. CDR3 DNA sequence: TGCGCCAGCAGCCAAGACGTGACAGGGGGCAGAAACATTCAGTACTTC.

The rearrangement links TRBV7-9 to TRBJ2-7, with a tentative D call TRBD1 (6 bases). The CDR3 covers 17 residues. The germline V and J ends were trimmed by 4 bases and 0 bases, with 19 bases remaining between them. The V gene's germline CDR1 is SEHNR and CDR2 FQNEAQ (reference sequence). The DNA of the CDR3 is TGTGCCAGCAGCTCCAGGGGTCGGTCAGCCAGCTCCTACGAGCAGTACTTC. Translated: CASSSRGRSASSYEQYF.

The rearrangement uses TRBV14 and TRBJ2-1, with D perhaps matching TRBD2 (6 bases). The CDR3 loop spans 14 amino acids. Germline assignment: CDR1 SGHDN and CDR2 FVKESK. Trimming left V 4 bases short and J 6 bases short, with 13 bases between. For the CDR3, the DNA is TGTGCCAGCAGCCCCCGTGCGGGGAGCAATGAGCAGTTCTTC. It encodes CASSPRAGSNEQFF.

The chain is built from TRBV27 and TRBJ2-7; TRBD2 is a possible D gene (6 bases). Trimming removed 10 bases at V and 2 bases at J, with 27 bases between. The CDR3 loop spans 17 amino acids. Germline CDR1 reads MNHEY; CDR2 reads SMNVEV (reference sequence). The CDR3 DNA reads TGTGCCACCAGACCCTACCCCGGCGGCGGGGCCCCCTACGAGCAGTACTTC. Translation: CATRPYPGGGAPYEQYF.

V and J are TRBV7-9 and TRBJ1-2; 8 bases agree with TRBD1. From germline, CDR1 is SEHNR and CDR2 FQNEAQ (reference sequence). The CDR3 is 15 residues long. V dropped 6 bases and J dropped 4; count of bases not matched to a gene: 10. The CDR3 DNA reads as TGTGCCAGCAGTTCCACGACAGGGGCAGGCTATGGCTACACCTTC. Encoded protein: CASSSTTGAGYGYTF.

The chain has TRBV5-4 and TRBJ2-7; 13 nucleotides align to TRBD2. V trimming: 4 bases; J trimming: 3 bases; junction bases outside the gene matches: 4. Germline V gene lookup returns CDR1 SGHNT and CDR2 YYREEE (reference sequence). The length of the CDR3 is 15 residues. The CDR3, as DNA: TGTGCCAGCAGCCCTAGGACTAGCGGGGGCTACGAGCAGTACTTC. Amino acid sequence: CASSPRTSGGYEQYF.

This chain joins TRBV7-9 and TRBJ2-3; 8 positions match TRBD2. CDR3 size: 16 residues. The germline V gene encodes CDR1 SEHNR and CDR2 FQNEAQ (reference sequence). V dropped 3 bases and J dropped 4; count of bases not matched to a gene: 9. DNA of the CDR3: TGTGCCAGCAGCTTTCTGTCGGGGGGGCGGTCAGATACGCAGTATTTT. Its protein is CASSFLSGGRSDTQYF.

The CDR3 nucleotides are TGTGCCAGCAGCTTGGGGGGGACAGCGAACACTGAAGCTTTCTTT. Translated: CASSLGGTANTEAFF. This sequence joins TRBV5-4 and TRBJ1-1, with 7 bases identical to TRBD1. CDR3 length: 15 residues. The germline gives CDR1 SGHNT, CDR2 YYREEE (reference sequence). V shed 0 bases and J 1 base; nucleotides not matched to a gene: 3.

The chain joins TRBV12-5 to TRBJ1-1; D remains unclear. Trimming cost V 1 base and J 3 bases, with 18 bases left between them. The CDR3 totals 17 residues. The germline V gene has CDR1 LGHNT and CDR2 FRNRAP. This CDR3 is CASGLARRASDDTEAFF. In DNA, the CDR3 is TGTGCTAGTGGTTTGGCCCGGCGGGCCTCGGACGACACTGAAGCTTTCTTT.

The chain couples TRBV18 to TRBJ1-3, with 8 bases lining up with TRBD1. CDR1 KGHSH and CDR2 LQKENI come from the germline V gene. Unmatched junction bases numbered 7, after V lost 5 bases and J lost 4 bases. This CDR3 is 15 amino acids long. The CDR3 DNA follows: TGTGCCAGCTCATCGGGACAGGCATCGGGAAACACCATATATTTT. This translates into CASSSGQASGNTIYF.

V usage is TRBV7-3 and J usage is TRBJ2-4, with 7 bases lining up with TRBD2. The CDR3 has 17 amino acids. CDR1 is SGHTA, CDR2 FQGTGA, per germline. V lost 1 base, J lost 7 bases, and 13 bases stayed unmatched. This CDR3 reads CASSLKGSASGRNIQYF. CDR3 DNA sequence: TGTGCCAGCAGCTTAAAAGGTTCGGCTAGCGGTCGGAACATTCAGTACTTC.

V usage is TRBV2 and J usage is TRBJ2-2; D is undetermined. The CDR3 is made up of 15 amino acids. Trimming took off 5 bases at V and 7 bases at J, with 17 bases between the two ends. CDR1 is SNHLY, CDR2 FYNNEI, per germline. CDR3: CASSPLGLSSGELFF. The CDR3, as DNA: TGTGCCAGCAGTCCCCTAGGATTGTCGAGCGGGGAGCTGTTTTTT.

In DNA form, the CDR3 reads TGCGCCAGCAGTGACCCGGGACAGGGGGATAGGGATACGCAGTATTTT. Its translation: CASSDPGQGDRDTQYF. The chain employs TRBV10-2 and TRBJ2-3; 11 bases fit TRBD1. Trimming cost V 3 bases and J 6 bases; bases outside gene matches: 8. Germline lookup yields CDR1 WSHSY and CDR2 SAAADI. This CDR3 has 16 residues.

The chain recombines TRBV6-5 with TRBJ1-5; maybe TRBD1 (5 bases). V lost 5 bases and J 7 bases, leaving 18 bases between the germline ends. The CDR3 is 15 residues long. In germline, CDR1 is MNHEY, CDR2 SVGAGI. As DNA, the CDR3 is TGTGCCAGCAGTCATTCCCCGGGGGTCGAACAGCCCCAGCATTTT. Translated: CASSHSPGVEQPQHF.

V and J are TRBV6-5 and TRBJ1-6, with 7 bases fitting TRBD1. The CDR3 covers 13 residues. From germline, CDR1 is MNHEY and CDR2 SVGAGI. The J segment lost 7 bases and the V segment lost 6 bases, leaving 3 bases of the junction unmatched. CDR3 coding DNA: TGTGCCAGCAGCCTCAGGGGGAATTCACCCCTCCACTTT. This translates into CASSLRGNSPLHF.

The sample holds a few counts of this clone. This rearrangement joins TRBV20-1 to TRBJ1-2, with D maybe TRBD1 (6 bases). CDR1 and CDR2 from the germline V gene are DFQATT and SNEGSKA (reference sequence). This CDR3 is built from 11 residues. V lost 2 bases to trimming and J lost 8 bases, with 9 bases between them. CDR3 bases: TGCAGTGCTAGACAGGGGAGAGGCTACACCTTC. Protein product: CSARQGRGYTF.

The chain joins TRBV14 to TRBJ1-2; no clear D. V was trimmed by 0 bases and J by 4 bases, leaving 12 bases between them. The CDR3 has 15 amino acids. Germline V gene sequence: CDR1 SGHDN, CDR2 FVKESK. Here the CDR3 reads CASSQEGRLSYGYTF. Written as DNA, the CDR3 is TGTGCCAGCAGCCAAGAAGGGAGATTGAGCTATGGCTACACCTTC.

The chain employs TRBV5-4 and TRBJ2-2; 8 nucleotides line up with TRBD2. CDR1 and CDR2 (germline): SGHNT, YYREEE (reference sequence). CDR3 length equals 15 residues. J gave up 4 bases and V 2 bases, and 4 bases lay outside the gene matches. Here the CDR3 reads CASSFSGGPTGELFF. CDR3 bases: TGTGCCAGCAGCTTTTCGGGGGGGCCCACCGGGGAGCTGTTTTTT.

The CDR3 protein is CAISEGVGGESPLHF. Written as DNA, the CDR3 is TGTGCCATCAGTGAGGGAGTAGGGGGCGAGTCACCCCTCCACTTT. The chain employs TRBV10-3 and TRBJ1-6, with 7 bases lining up with TRBD1. CDR1 and CDR2 (germline): ENHRY, SYGVKD. J was trimmed by 10 bases and V by 2 bases; bases with no gene match: 8. The CDR3 is 15 residues long.

This clone has just one count. The rearrangement joins TRBV3-1 (or the pseudogene TRBV3-2) to TRBJ1-1; D possibly corresponds to TRBD1 (5 bases). The length of the CDR3 is 14 residues. Germline lookup yields CDR1 LGHDT and CDR2 YNNKEL (reference sequence). The V gene lost 2 bases and the J gene lost 3 bases, with 10 bases spanning the gap. CDR3 residues: CASSQLQGDTEAFF. In nucleotides, the CDR3 is TGTGCCAGCAGCCAACTGCAGGGTGACACTGAAGCTTTCTTT.

CDR3 bases: TGTGCCATCAGTGAGTCGGACAGGGCATCCTACGAGCAGTACTTC. Translation gives CAISESDRASYEQYF. The chain uses TRBV10-3 and TRBJ2-7; 8 bases map to TRBD1. Losses at the gene ends were 0 bases for V and 1 base for J; bases not matched to a gene: 2. The CDR3 is 15 residues long. Per germline, CDR1 ENHRY and CDR2 SYGVKD.

The chain combines TRBV6-1 with TRBJ2-7; 9 bases line up with TRBD1. CDR3 length: 16 residues. V shed 0 bases and J 3 bases; nucleotides not matched to a gene: 6. In germline, CDR1 is MNHNS, CDR2 SASEGT. The CDR3 DNA reads as TGTGCCAGCAGTGAAGCGTCGGGACAGGGAAGCTACGAGCAGTACTTC. Translation gives CASSEASGQGSYEQYF.

The chain combines TRBV3-1 (or the pseudogene TRBV3-2) with TRBJ1-4; no reliable D call. The CDR3 loop spans 15 amino acids. Trimming took off 4 bases at V and 2 bases at J, with 11 bases between the two ends. CDR1 and CDR2 from the germline V gene are LGHDT and YNNKEL (reference sequence). DNA of the CDR3: TGTGCCAGCAGCCGGAGCCCAGTTACTAATGAAAAACTGTTTTTT. It is translated as CASSRSPVTNEKLFF.